Listed below are T cell receptor beta chains from one sample, sequenced in a study of OX40 agonist ivuxolimab in advanced cancers. The method was immunoSEQ multiplex PCR; TCRdb's version includes in-frame clones alone and lacks a portion of them. The data contain tens of thousands of clones, about 90% of them seen just once; the ten biggest clones take up less than 2%. The sequenced sample was CD4+ or CD8+ T cells sorted from blood, obtained in a trial of the OX40 agonist ivuxolimab. These receptors were collected from an adult with an advanced solid tumor such as melanoma, head and neck, liver or kidney cancer. CDR3s include the opening cysteine and the closing phenylalanine or tryptophan. Each record gives: V gene, J gene, D gene, clone size, CDR3 DNA, CDR3 protein. The D gene is left open where the match is weak. Clone sizes are given selectively: once, few, many, or a class where the clone is expanded.

v_gene: TRBV28; j_gene: TRBJ1-5; d_gene: NA; abundance: NA; CDR3nt: TGTGCCAGCAGTTTAGGTTCCCGACAGCCCCAGCATTTT; CDR3aa: CASSLGSRQPQHF
v_gene: TRBV6-6; j_gene: TRBJ2-3; d_gene: NA; abundance: NA; CDR3nt: TGTGCCAGCAGCCCTCGATCTAGCACAGATACGCAGTATTTT; CDR3aa: CASSPRSSTDTQYF
v_gene: TRBV11-3; j_gene: TRBJ2-1; d_gene: NA; abundance: NA; CDR3nt: TGTGCCAGCAGCTTAGGCAGTACGTACAATGAGCAGTTCTTC; CDR3aa: CASSLGSTYNEQFF
v_gene: TRBV9; j_gene: TRBJ2-5; d_gene: NA; abundance: once; CDR3nt: TGTGCCAGCAGCTCTGGGGGCGCGCAAGAGACCCAGTACTTC; CDR3aa: CASSSGGAQETQYF
v_gene: TRBV2; j_gene: TRBJ1-2; d_gene: NA; abundance: few; CDR3nt: TGTGCCAGCGGAGGCAGGGGTTATGGCTACACCTTC; CDR3aa: CASGGRGYGYTF
v_gene: TRBV6-5; j_gene: TRBJ1-2; d_gene: NA; abundance: NA; CDR3nt: TGTGCCAGCAGTTCCGTTGGGGGTTCTTCGATTTATGGCTACACCTTC; CDR3aa: CASSSVGGSSIYGYTF
v_gene: TRBV15; j_gene: TRBJ2-2; d_gene: NA; abundance: NA; CDR3nt: TGTGCCACCAGCCCCGGGACAACGACCGGGGAGCTGTTTTTT; CDR3aa: CATSPGTTTGELFF
v_gene: TRBV9; j_gene: TRBJ1-3; d_gene: NA; abundance: NA; CDR3nt: TGTGCCAGCAGCCCCTCAGGGATTTCTGGAAACACCATATATTTT; CDR3aa: CASSPSGISGNTIYF
v_gene: TRBV28; j_gene: TRBJ1-4; d_gene: TRBD1; abundance: NA; CDR3nt: TGTGCCAGCAGTTCTAAACAGGGGACGGGGGAAAAACTGTTTTTT; CDR3aa: CASSSKQGTGEKLFF
v_gene: TRBV29-1; j_gene: TRBJ1-2; d_gene: NA; abundance: few; CDR3nt: TGCAGCGTTAGGGGGGACAACTATGGCTACACCTTC; CDR3aa: CSVRGDNYGYTF
v_gene: TRBV18; j_gene: TRBJ1-2; d_gene: TRBD1; abundance: NA; CDR3nt: TGTGCCAGCTCACCGACAGGGATTGGTTATGGCTACACCTTC; CDR3aa: CASSPTGIGYGYTF
v_gene: TRBV28; j_gene: TRBJ1-4; d_gene: NA; abundance: NA; CDR3nt: TGTGCCAGCAGTCGGGGGTCTGAAAAACTGTTTTTT; CDR3aa: CASSRGSEKLFF
v_gene: TRBV6-1; j_gene: TRBJ2-2; d_gene: TRBD1; abundance: NA; CDR3nt: TGTGCCAGCAACGGACAGGGTCGGGAGGAGCTGTTTTTT; CDR3aa: CASNGQGREELFF
v_gene: TRBV2; j_gene: TRBJ1-6; d_gene: NA; abundance: NA; CDR3nt: TGTGCCAGCAAACAGGACCGAAATTCACCCCTCCACTTT; CDR3aa: CASKQDRNSPLHF
v_gene: TRBV30; j_gene: TRBJ2-6; d_gene: NA; abundance: few; CDR3nt: TGTGCCTGGAGTCGACCTTGGGGTGTAGGGGCCAACGTCCTGACTTTC; CDR3aa: CAWSRPWGVGANVLTF
v_gene: TRBV18; j_gene: TRBJ1-2; d_gene: NA; abundance: NA; CDR3nt: TGTGCCAGCTCACCACCGCAGGGTGCTAACTATGGCTACACCTTC; CDR3aa: CASSPPQGANYGYTF
v_gene: TRBV5-1; j_gene: TRBJ1-2; d_gene: NA; abundance: NA; CDR3nt: TGTGCCAGCAGCCCCCCGACAGCTAACTATGGCTACACCTTC; CDR3aa: CASSPPTANYGYTF
v_gene: TRBV28; j_gene: TRBJ1-4; d_gene: NA; abundance: once; CDR3nt: TGTGCCGTTTGGGGGCCAACTAATGAAAAACTGTTTTTT; CDR3aa: CAVWGPTNEKLFF
v_gene: TRBV6-5; j_gene: TRBJ1-1; d_gene: NA; abundance: NA; CDR3nt: TGTGCCAGCAGTTACCCCAGGGACCGCACTGAAGCTTTCTTT; CDR3aa: CASSYPRDRTEAFF
v_gene: TRBV6-5; j_gene: TRBJ1-1; d_gene: NA; abundance: NA; CDR3nt: TGTGCCAGCAGTTTCACGGGAACTGAAGCTTTCTTT; CDR3aa: CASSFTGTEAFF
v_gene: TRBV18; j_gene: TRBJ1-5; d_gene: TRBD1; abundance: NA; CDR3nt: TGTGCCAGCTCACCAGAACAGGGGGCTCAGCCCCAGCATTTT; CDR3aa: CASSPEQGAQPQHF
v_gene: TRBV11-2; j_gene: TRBJ2-3; d_gene: NA; abundance: NA; CDR3nt: TGTGCCAGCAGCTTTTCTAGAAACACAGATACGCAGTATTTT; CDR3aa: CASSFSRNTDTQYF
v_gene: TRBV6-5; j_gene: TRBJ1-3; d_gene: NA; abundance: NA; CDR3nt: TGTGCCAGCAGTTACACGGTGGAGAATGGAAACACCATATATTTT; CDR3aa: CASSYTVENGNTIYF
v_gene: TRBV5-4; j_gene: TRBJ2-4; d_gene: TRBD1; abundance: NA; CDR3nt: TGTGCCAGCAGCTTGTCTGGGACAGGGAACATTCAGTACTTC; CDR3aa: CASSLSGTGNIQYF
v_gene: TRBV7-8; j_gene: TRBJ1-4; d_gene: NA; abundance: once; CDR3nt: TGTGCCAGCAGCTTAGTAACGGGAGGTGAAAAACTGTTTTTT; CDR3aa: CASSLVTGGEKLFF
v_gene: TRBV19; j_gene: TRBJ2-4; d_gene: NA; abundance: NA; CDR3nt: TGTGCCAGTAGTATATCAGGGAGGAAAAACATTCAGTACTTC; CDR3aa: CASSISGRKNIQYF
v_gene: TRBV28; j_gene: TRBJ2-3; d_gene: NA; abundance: NA; CDR3nt: TGTGCCAGCAGTCAGCCAGGCCCCAGGGTAGATACGCAGTATTTT; CDR3aa: CASSQPGPRVDTQYF
v_gene: TRBV2; j_gene: TRBJ2-2; d_gene: NA; abundance: NA; CDR3nt: TGTGCCAGCAGTCCAATGGGGTTTTCCGGGGAGCTGTTTTTT; CDR3aa: CASSPMGFSGELFF
v_gene: TRBV15; j_gene: TRBJ2-1; d_gene: NA; abundance: NA; CDR3nt: TGTGCCACCAGCAAAAACCCCGGGGCGGACTACAATGAGCAGTTCTTC; CDR3aa: CATSKNPGADYNEQFF
v_gene: TRBV4-2; j_gene: TRBJ1-5; d_gene: TRBD1; abundance: NA; CDR3nt: TGTGCCAGCAGCCAAGGGGTGAAGGGACAGGGAAGGCAGCCCCAGCATTTT; CDR3aa: CASSQGVKGQGRQPQHF
v_gene: TRBV6-5; j_gene: TRBJ2-4; d_gene: NA; abundance: NA; CDR3nt: TGTGCCAGCAGTGGAGGCGGACTAGCCAAAAACATTCAGTACTTC; CDR3aa: CASSGGGLAKNIQYF
v_gene: TRBV7-8; j_gene: TRBJ1-5; d_gene: TRBD1; abundance: NA; CDR3nt: TGTGCCAGCAGCCGCCGGGACAGGGGACGGAGCAATCAGCCCCAGCATTTT; CDR3aa: CASSRRDRGRSNQPQHF
v_gene: TRBV9; j_gene: TRBJ1-3; d_gene: NA; abundance: NA; CDR3nt: TGTGCCAGCAGCGCCGGTCGTGGAAACACCATATATTTT; CDR3aa: CASSAGRGNTIYF
v_gene: TRBV7-9; j_gene: TRBJ2-3; d_gene: TRBD1; abundance: few; CDR3nt: TGTGCCAGCAGTCAGGGACAGGGGCCCCGAGCAGATACGCAGTATTTT; CDR3aa: CASSQGQGPRADTQYF
v_gene: TRBV5-5; j_gene: TRBJ2-5; d_gene: NA; abundance: NA; CDR3nt: TGTGCCAGCAACCTACAGGGAGGAGAGACCCAGTACTTC; CDR3aa: CASNLQGGETQYF
v_gene: TRBV2; j_gene: TRBJ2-2; d_gene: NA; abundance: NA; CDR3nt: TGTGCCAGCAAGGGACCACGCTCCGGGGAGCTGTTTTTT; CDR3aa: CASKGPRSGELFF
v_gene: TRBV2; j_gene: TRBJ2-1; d_gene: TRBD1; abundance: NA; CDR3nt: TGTGCCAGCAGCAGACAGGGGAATGAGCAGTTCTTC; CDR3aa: CASSRQGNEQFF
v_gene: TRBV2; j_gene: TRBJ1-5; d_gene: NA; abundance: NA; CDR3nt: TGTGCCAGCAGTCCCTCCTTGAGGTCCCAGCATTTT; CDR3aa: CASSPSLRSQHF
v_gene: TRBV7-9; j_gene: TRBJ1-4; d_gene: NA; abundance: NA; CDR3nt: TGTGCCAGCAGCTTATCTGAAAAACTGTTTTTT; CDR3aa: CASSLSEKLFF
v_gene: TRBV6-1; j_gene: TRBJ1-5; d_gene: NA; abundance: few; CDR3nt: TGTGCCAGCAGTGATAGCAATCAGCCCCAGCATTTT; CDR3aa: CASSDSNQPQHF
v_gene: TRBV18; j_gene: TRBJ1-1; d_gene: NA; abundance: once; CDR3nt: TGTGCCAGCTCTCCGACCGGGTGGACTGAAGCTTTCTTT; CDR3aa: CASSPTGWTEAFF
v_gene: TRBV9; j_gene: TRBJ1-6; d_gene: NA; abundance: NA; CDR3nt: TGTGCCAGCAGCGTAAATCTTTCACCCCTCCACTTT; CDR3aa: CASSVNLSPLHF
v_gene: TRBV19; j_gene: TRBJ2-1; d_gene: NA; abundance: NA; CDR3nt: TGTGCCAGTAAGGGGCTGAGTGGGGGGAAGGGATACAATGAGCAGTTCTTC; CDR3aa: CASKGLSGGKGYNEQFF
v_gene: TRBV4-3; j_gene: TRBJ1-4; d_gene: NA; abundance: NA; CDR3nt: TGCGCCAGCAGCCAAGATACAGGTTGGAATGAAAAACTGTTTTTT; CDR3aa: CASSQDTGWNEKLFF
v_gene: TRBV28; j_gene: TRBJ2-2; d_gene: NA; abundance: NA; CDR3nt: TGTGCCAGCAGGAGAGGCACCGGGGAGCTGTTTTTT; CDR3aa: CASRRGTGELFF